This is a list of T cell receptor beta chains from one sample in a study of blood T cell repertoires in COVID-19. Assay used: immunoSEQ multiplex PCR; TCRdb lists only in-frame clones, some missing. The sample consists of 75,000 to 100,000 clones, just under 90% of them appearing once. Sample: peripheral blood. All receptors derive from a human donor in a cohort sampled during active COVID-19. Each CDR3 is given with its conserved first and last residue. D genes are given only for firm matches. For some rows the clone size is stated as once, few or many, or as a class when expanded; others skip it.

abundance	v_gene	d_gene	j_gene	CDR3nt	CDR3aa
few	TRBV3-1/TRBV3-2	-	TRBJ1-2	TGTGCCAGCAGCCAAGGAGCAGGGTTCTATGGCTACACCTTC	CASSQGAGFYGYTF
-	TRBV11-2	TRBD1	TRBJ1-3	TGTGCCAGCAGCTTAGAGATGGGACAGGGCCCGGTCACCATATATTTT	CASSLEMGQGPVTIYF
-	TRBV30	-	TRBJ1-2	TGTGCCTGGAGTTATACAGGACCTCGTAACTATGGCTACACCTTC	CAWSYTGPRNYGYTF
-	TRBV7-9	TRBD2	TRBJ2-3	TGTGCCAGCAGCTTAGAGCGCAGGACTAGCGATCAGTATTTT	CASSLERRTSDQYF
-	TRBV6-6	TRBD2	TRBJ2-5	TGTGCCAGCAGTCAACTAGCGGGGGGGCGTGAGGAGACCCAGTACTTC	CASSQLAGGREETQYF
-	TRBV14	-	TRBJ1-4	TGTGCCAGCAGCAGACGGGATGCAACTAATGAAAAACTGTTTTTT	CASSRRDATNEKLFF
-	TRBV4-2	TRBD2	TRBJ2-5	TGTGCCAGCAGCCAAGATGCAACTAGCGGGAGAGGAGGCCAAGAGACCCAGTACTTC	CASSQDATSGRGGQETQYF
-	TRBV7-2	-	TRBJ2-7	TGTGCCAGCAGCCAGAGGGGGGGGACTCTCTACGAGCAGTACTTC	CASSQRGGTLYEQYF
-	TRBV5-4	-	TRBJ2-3	TGTGCCAGCCAATGGGGGCGTACAGAGTTAGATACGCAGTATTTT	CASQWGRTELDTQYF
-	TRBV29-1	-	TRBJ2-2	TGCAGCGCCGCGCCAGGGGAACTTAGCGGGGAGCTGTTTTTT	CSAAPGELSGELFF
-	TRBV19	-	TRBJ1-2	TGTGCCAGTAGTAACGGCTATGGCTACACCTTC	CASSNGYGYTF
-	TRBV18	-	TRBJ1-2	TGTGCCAGCTCACCGGGCGATACCGGCTACACCTTC	CASSPGDTGYTF
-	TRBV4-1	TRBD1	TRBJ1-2	TGCGCCAGCAGCTTCACGGGACAGGGGGCAGACTATGGCTACACCTTC	CASSFTGQGADYGYTF
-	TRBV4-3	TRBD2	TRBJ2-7	TGCGCCAGCAGCCAATTCGAACCTCTCGCGGGAGGTCCCTACGAGCAGTACTTC	CASSQFEPLAGGPYEQYF
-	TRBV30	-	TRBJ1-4	TGTGCCTGGAGTGTACTGGGTGGCGGAGTTAATGAAAAACTGTTTTTT	CAWSVLGGGVNEKLFF
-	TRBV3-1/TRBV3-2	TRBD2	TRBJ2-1	TGTGCCAGCAGCCAAGGAGACGGGGGGTTGTACAATGAGCAGTTCTTC	CASSQGDGGLYNEQFF
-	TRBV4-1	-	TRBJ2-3	TGCGCCAGCAGCCAAGATCCCGCAGATACGCAGTATTTT	CASSQDPADTQYF
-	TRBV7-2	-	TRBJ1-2	TGTGCCAGCAGCTTAGGGGTCAGGGTAACTAACTATGGCTACACCTTC	CASSLGVRVTNYGYTF
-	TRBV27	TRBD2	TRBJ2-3	TGTGCCAGCAGTTTATCGTGGACTAGCGGGGGGACAGATACGCAGTATTTT	CASSLSWTSGGTDTQYF
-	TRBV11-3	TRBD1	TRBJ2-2	TGTGCCAGCAGCTTCAGGACAGGGAGCACCGGAGAGCTGTTTTTT	CASSFRTGSTGELFF
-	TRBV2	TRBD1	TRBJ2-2	TGTGCCAGCAGACCACTCACAGGGGCCGGGGAGCTGTTTTTT	CASRPLTGAGELFF
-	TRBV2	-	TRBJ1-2	TGTGCCAGCAGGGAAACAGGGTTTTGGGGTGGCTACACCTTC	CASRETGFWGGYTF
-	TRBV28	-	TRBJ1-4	TGTGCCAGCAGTCAGGGGCGGGGGGAACTGTTTTTT	CASSQGRGELFF
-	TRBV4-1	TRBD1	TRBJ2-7	TGCGCCAGCAGCCAAACCGGGACAGACCTCTACGAGCAGTACTTC	CASSQTGTDLYEQYF
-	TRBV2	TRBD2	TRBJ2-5	TGTGCCAGCAGTGAAGCGCTGGCGGGAGGGAACTTC	CASSEALAGGNF
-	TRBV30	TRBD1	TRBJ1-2	TGTGCCTGGAATTCCAGGGGGCATGGCTACACCTTC	CAWNSRGHGYTF
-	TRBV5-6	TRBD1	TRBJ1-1	TGTGCCAGCAGCTTGTTGCGGGACAGACAGAACACTGAAGCTTTCTTT	CASSLLRDRQNTEAFF
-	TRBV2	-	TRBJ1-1	TGTGCCAGCAGGGGGCAGACTGAGAACACTGAAGCTTTCTTT	CASRGQTENTEAFF
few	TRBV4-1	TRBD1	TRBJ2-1	TGCGCCAGCAGCCAAGGGCGACAGGGCTCCTACAATGAGCAGTTCTTC	CASSQGRQGSYNEQFF
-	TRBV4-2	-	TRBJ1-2	TGTGCCAGCAGCCAAGATCTCAGGACAGAGTATTCTAACTATGGCTACACCTTC	CASSQDLRTEYSNYGYTF
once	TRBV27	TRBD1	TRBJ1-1	TGTGCCAGCAGTTTCCTAGGGGGCGGGGGGACTGAAGCTTTCTTT	CASSFLGGGGTEAFF